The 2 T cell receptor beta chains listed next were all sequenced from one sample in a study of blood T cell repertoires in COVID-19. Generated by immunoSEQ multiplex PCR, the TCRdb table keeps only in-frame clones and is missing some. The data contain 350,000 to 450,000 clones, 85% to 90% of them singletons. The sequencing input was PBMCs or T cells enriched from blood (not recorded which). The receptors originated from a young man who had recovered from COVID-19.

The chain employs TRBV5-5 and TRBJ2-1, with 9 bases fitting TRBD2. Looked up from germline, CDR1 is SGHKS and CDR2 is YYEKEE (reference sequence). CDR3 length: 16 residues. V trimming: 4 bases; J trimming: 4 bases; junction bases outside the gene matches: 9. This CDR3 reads CASSGRLAEPYNEQFF. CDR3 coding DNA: TGTGCCAGCAGCGGCCGACTAGCGGAACCTTACAATGAGCAGTTCTTC. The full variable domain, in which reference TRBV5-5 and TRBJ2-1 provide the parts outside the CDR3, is DAGVTQSPTHLIKTRGQQVTLRCSPISGHKSVSWYQQVLGQGPQFIFQYYEKEERGRGNFPDRFSARQFPNYSSELNVNALLLGDSALYLCASSGRLAEPYNEQFFGPGTRLTVL.

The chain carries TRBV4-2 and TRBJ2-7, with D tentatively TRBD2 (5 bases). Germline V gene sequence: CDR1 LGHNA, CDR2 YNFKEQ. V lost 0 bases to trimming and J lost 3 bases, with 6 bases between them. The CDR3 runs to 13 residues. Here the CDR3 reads CASSQEGSYEQYF. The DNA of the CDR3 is TGTGCCAGCAGCCAAGAAGGGAGCTACGAGCAGTACTTC.